These 13 T cell receptor beta chains share one sample of origin, sequenced in a study of T cells in women clearing cervical HPV infection. This table comes from immunoSEQ multiplex PCR, and its TCRdb copy is limited to in-frame clones, with some not included. This sample's table reports about 30,000 clones. Material for sequencing was blood buffy coat. The source is a woman aged 18 to 75 with a cervical HPV16 infection that either progressed to CIN3+ or cleared (not recorded which).

As regards this clone: The read stops 3 residues short of the end of the CDR3; the missing end is completed from the germline J gene. V is TRBV6-1 and J is TRBJ2-5, with D maybe TRBD1 (6 bases). The CDR3 has 13 residues. Trimming left V 4 bases short and J 4 bases short, with 10 bases between. Looked up from germline, CDR1 is MNHNS and CDR2 is SASEGT. The CDR3 loop is CASSARQAETQYF. Partial CDR3 DNA: TGTGCCAGCAGTGCTAGACAGGCAGAGACC.

With respect to this clone: The DNA ends 3 residues before the CDR3 does, and the rest of the CDR3 is filled in from the germline J gene. This chain uses TRBV11-2 with TRBJ2-7; 7 nucleotides match TRBD1. With 5 bases clipped from V and 3 bases from J, the junction kept 1 base outside the gene matches. The germline V gene has CDR1 SGHAT and CDR2 FQNNGV. This CDR3 comprises 12 residues. The CDR3 protein is CASSRQGYEQYF. Partial CDR3 DNA: TGTGCCAGCAGCCGACAGGGCTACGAG. The full variable domain, with the rest looked up from reference TRBV11-2 and TRBJ2-7, is EAGVAQSPRYKIIEKRQSVAFWCNPISGHATLYWYQQILGQGPKLLIQFQNNGVVDDSQLPKDRFSAERLKGVDSTLKIQPAKLEDSAVYLCASSRQGYEQYFGPGTRLTVT.

Details on this clone: Read data end 3 residues before the CDR3 end; the end is taken from the germline J gene. The chain recombines TRBV19 with TRBJ2-3, with TRBD2 identical over 10 bases. Germline CDR1 reads LNHDA; CDR2 reads SQIVND (reference sequence). J was trimmed by 4 bases and V by 7 bases; bases with no gene match: 8. This CDR3 region has 15 residues. CDR3 loop: CASKEAGGVPDTQYF. The CDR3 DNA, read in part, is TGTGCCAGTAAAGAAGCGGGGGGGGTCCCAGATACG.

For this clone: The CDR3 is cut off 3 residues early in the read; its end comes from the germline J gene. The chain uses TRBV19 and TRBJ1-1; maybe TRBD1 (5 bases). Trimming left V 1 base short and J 4 bases short, with 13 bases between. Germline CDR1 and CDR2: LNHDA and SQIVND (reference sequence). CDR3 length equals 15 residues. The sequenced part of the CDR3 DNA is TGTGCCAGTAGTATAGGTCTTTCAGGGATCACTGAA. It codes for CASSIGLSGITE. The CDR3 in full is CASSIGLSGITEAFF.

Points on this clone: Read data end 3 residues before the CDR3 end; the end is taken from the germline J gene. This chain connects TRBV30 to TRBJ1-1; D possibly corresponds to TRBD1 (6 bases). Trimming pared 3 bases from V and 0 bases from J, leaving 11 bases between. The CDR3 totals 14 residues. The V gene's germline CDR1 is GTSNPN and CDR2 SVGIG (reference sequence). CDR3 region: CAWSGTQMNTEAFF. The sequenced CDR3 bases are TGTGCCTGGAGCGGGACACAAATGAACACTGAA.

Details on this clone: Sequencing ends 3 residues short of the CDR3 end; the germline J gene provides the rest. V and J are TRBV5-6 and TRBJ1-3; D gene uncertain. V lost 7 bases and J lost 5, with 19 bases in between. This CDR3 contains 15 residues. In germline, CDR1 is SGHDT, CDR2 YYEEEE. The sequenced CDR3 bases are TGTGCCAGCCAGATCGACCGGCAGGCGCGAAACACC. This gives the protein CASQIDRQARNT. The entire CDR3 is CASQIDRQARNTIYF.

A remark on this clone: Read coverage stops 3 residues before the CDR3 terminus; the germline J gene supplies the remainder. The identical CDR3 is also encoded by other nucleotide sequences in the sample. The V gene is TRBV13, the J gene TRBJ2-2; the D gene is possibly TRBD2 (7 bases). This CDR3 has 16 amino acids. Trimming pared 2 bases from V and 3 bases from J, leaving 13 bases between. Germline V CDR1 and CDR2: PRHDT, FYEKMQ (reference sequence). The CDR3 loop is CASSLMGGAHTGELFF. Partial CDR3 DNA: TGTGCCAGCAGCTTAATGGGGGGGGCTCACACCGGGGAG.

A note on this clone: The CDR3 extends 3 residues past the end of the read, so its final part is completed from the germline J gene. The chain joins TRBV7-2 to TRBJ2-1; 10 positions match TRBD2. Trimming cost V 0 bases and J 2 bases; bases outside gene matches: 1. Germline values: CDR1 SGHTA, CDR2 FQGNSA. CDR3 length: 16 residues. The sequenced CDR3 bases are TGTGCCAGCAGCTTAGCAACTAGCGGGACCTACAATGAG. Encoded protein: CASSLATSGTYNE. Given in full, the CDR3 is CASSLATSGTYNEQFF.

As regards this clone: The read ends 3 residues before the CDR3 terminus; that terminus is restored from the germline J gene. The chain carries TRBV12-3 or TRBV12-4 and TRBJ2-4; 15 bases agree with TRBD2. V lost 4 bases, J lost 8 bases, and 12 bases stayed unmatched. The CDR3 length is 18 residues. The CDR3 bases that were read are TGTGCCAGCAGTTCAGGACTAGCGGGGGGGCTTGACGGCGACATT. Translating it yields CASSSGLAGGLDGDI. Given in full, the CDR3 is CASSSGLAGGLDGDIQYF.

Points on this clone: The read is 3 residues too short to cover the CDR3 end, so that end is filled in from the germline J gene. The V and J genes are TRBV20-1 and TRBJ2-3; tentatively, D is TRBD2 (5 bases). Germline V gene sequence: CDR1 DFQATT, CDR2 SNEGSKA (reference sequence). Trimming pared 6 bases from V and 2 bases from J, leaving 15 bases between. This CDR3 contains 14 residues. The DNA read from the CDR3 is TGCAGTGCCATTAGTCCGGGGATCACAGATACG. It yields the protein CSAISPGITDT. The full CDR3 protein reads CSAISPGITDTQYF.

A word on this clone: The read is 3 residues too short to cover the CDR3 end, so that end is filled in from the germline J gene. The chain joins TRBV7-9 to TRBJ2-3, with D possibly matching TRBD2 (6 bases). With 3 bases removed from V and 7 bases from J, the gap between germline ends came to 14 bases. Germline CDR1 reads SEHNR; CDR2 reads FQNEAQ (reference sequence). This CDR3 has 14 residues. This chain's CDR3 is CASSLDGGANTQYF. The CDR3 DNA, read in part, is TGTGCCAGCAGCTTGGACGGAGGGGCGAATACG.

Notes on this clone: The sequenced fragment ends 3 residues before the CDR3 boundary, so the rest is inferred from the germline J gene. The rearrangement links TRBV19 to TRBJ2-5; D is possibly TRBD2 (5 bases). Germline V gene sequence: CDR1 LNHDA, CDR2 SQIVND (reference sequence). The CDR3 is 14 residues long. Deletions cut 7 bases from V and 5 bases from J, with 17 bases between. The CDR3 region is CASTDHGSGETQYF. The sequenced part of the CDR3 DNA is TGTGCCAGTACCGACCACGGTTCGGGGGAGACC.

CDR3 sequence: CASQRPLVETQYF. The covered CDR3 bases are TGTGCCAGTCAACGCCCTCTAGTAGAGACC. The chain uses TRBV28 and TRBJ2-5, with no clear D. The read comes to an end 3 residues before the CDR3 does, leaving the germline J gene to fill in the end. Trimming took 9 bases from V and 4 from J, leaving 15 bases between them. Germline CDR1 reads MDHEN; CDR2 reads SYDVKM. The CDR3 contains 13 residues.